This T cell receptor (beta chain) derives from a study of beta chain features in type 1 diabetes. Study as a whole: Sorted cells examined across all samples numbered 100 million to 140 million.

Germline lookup yields CDR1 LNHDA and CDR2 SQIVND (reference sequence). Trimming stripped 3 bases from V and 5 bases from J, with 10 bases between. This CDR3 has 13 amino acids. Findings and limits, study-wide: When Type 1 diabetes patients were examined, their TCRB CDR3s proved moderately but significantly shorter in all four CD4+ subsets. Any HLA type influence on TCRB rearrangement was left unresolved here.

In the case of this clone: Its target is unknown.

Since all of the isolated RNA was reverse transcribed, expressed TCRB transcripts were what got sequenced. Assay: immunoSEQ multiplex PCR; the TCRdb copy retains only in-frame clones and omits some. Counted here are 600,000 or so clones, over 13% occurring once; the ten biggest clones make up just under 0.04%. J is TRBJ2-5 and V is TRBV19; D unclear. This TCR was recovered from a man aged 18 to 29 with type 1 diabetes. The sequenced material came from naive CD4+ T cells from blood. The CDR3 protein is CASSIGSGETQYF. The CDR3 DNA follows: TGTGCCAGTAGTATTGGCTCTGGGGAGACCCAGTACTTC.